The clone carrying this T cell receptor beta chain qualifies as medium-sized (0.01 to 0.1%). This sample is part of a study of HIV-infected patients and healthy controls. No cell fractionation was done, so the repertoire covers all unsorted peripheral blood T cells. cDNA was made from approximately 0.55 ug RNA using alpha and beta constant primers. Alpha and beta chain libraries were made separately by chain-specific third strand synthesis with multiplexing indices. Second strand DNA was synthesized using a primer at the SP2 site. Via MiXCR, TCRdb re-called the 5' RACE reads, giving one row per CDR3 protein. The sample holds about 5,500 distinct CDR3 sequences, around 8.8% seen once. There are 14 residues in the CDR3. With 5 bases removed from V and 1 base from J, the gap between germline ends came to 11 bases.

This rearrangement joins TRBV12-3 or TRBV12-4 to TRBJ1-1, with D tentatively TRBD1 (5 bases). Sample: blood, taken before antiretroviral therapy. The receptor's source is an adult with HIV infection. The CDR3 sequence is CASSRARANTEAFF. The CDR3 DNA follows: TGTGCCAGCAGTCGGGCCAGGGCGAACACTGAAGCTTTCTTT.